This entry describes one T cell receptor beta chain. Antigen: not known. This CDR3 has 14 amino acids. Trimming removed 7 bases at V and 0 bases at J, with 13 bases between. From germline, CDR1 is LNHDA and CDR2 SQIVND (reference sequence). This sample was included in a study of cytomegalovirus exposure and HLA in healthy donors. Study-level background: Findings of an earlier analysis included around 120 million unique TCR beta sequences from 200 million or so T cells. Study outcomes and limitations: The study listed some 160 cytomegalovirus-associated TCR beta chains.

The PCR had 60 Vbeta and 13 Jbeta primers. This table comes from immunoSEQ multiplex PCR, and its TCRdb copy is limited to in-frame clones, with some not included. The table lists approximately 180,000 clones, roughly 80% of them singletons. The chain is built from TRBV19 and TRBJ2-7; D is uncertain. The sequence was obtained from a man between 18 and 35 years old in good health and CMV-seronegative. Input material: PBMCs. CDR3 in DNA: TGTGCCAGTACCCCTTCACCCAGCTCCTACGAGCAGTACTTC. Residues: CASTPSPSSYEQYF. Complete variable domain (other parts from reference TRBV19 and TRBJ2-7): DGGITQSPKYLFRKEGQNVTLSCEQNLNHDAMYWYRQDPGQGLRLIYYSQIVNDFQKGDIAEGYSVSREKKESFPLTVTSAQKNPTAFYLCASTPSPSSYEQYFGPGTRLTVT.